This T cell receptor beta chain was profiled in a study of blood T cells in healthy people across ages. Study-wide findings and caveats: Estimated diversity that came from one million T cells was considered an underestimate. More naive CD4+ cells and higher diversity were found in long-lived than in aged donors.

Notes on this clonotype: Its specificity is not known.

Together with a sample-barcoded 5' primer, a J-beta primer mix was included in a second PCR lasting about 6 to 12 cycles. Each CDR3 protein is one row after TCRdb ran MiXCR on the 5' RACE reads. The table includes around 2 million distinct CDR3 sequences, around 40% detected once. The clonotype comes from a human donor in good health. Input material: blood.

The CDR3 region has the DNA TGTGCCAGCAGCTTAGTTCCCAGGGGCCCTCAGGGTGAGCAGTTCTTC. Translating gives CASSLVPRGPQGEQFF. The chain links TRBV11-2 to TRBJ2-1, with TRBD1 as a possible D gene (6 bases). The CDR3 is 16 residues long. The germline CDR1 and CDR2 sequences are SGHAT and FQNNGV. With 1 base removed from V and 9 bases from J, the gap between germline ends came to 19 bases.